The clone carrying this T cell receptor (beta chain) has at least ten counts. These data are taken from a study of CD8+CD57+ T cells in acquired aplastic anemia. V shed 3 bases and J shed 7 bases, with 10 bases lying between them. The V gene's germline CDR1 is SGHTA and CDR2 FQGNSA. The CDR3 is 14 residues long. Profiling that covered TCR beta VDJ and CDR3 relied on genomic DNA as its template. From the reads, TCRdb called clonotypes with MiXCR, one entry per CDR3 protein. The sample yields about 180,000 distinct CDR3 sequences, about half seen once. Sequenced: sorted CD4+, CD8+, or CD8+CD57+ T cells (not recorded which) from PBMCs. This TCR derives from a human donor in good health. The chain is built from TRBV7-2 and TRBJ1-6; a possible D gene is TRBD1 (6 bases). This CDR3 is CASSLGGRNSPLHF. In DNA form, the CDR3 reads TGTGCCAGCAGCTTGGGGGGCCGGAATTCACCCCTCCACTTT.